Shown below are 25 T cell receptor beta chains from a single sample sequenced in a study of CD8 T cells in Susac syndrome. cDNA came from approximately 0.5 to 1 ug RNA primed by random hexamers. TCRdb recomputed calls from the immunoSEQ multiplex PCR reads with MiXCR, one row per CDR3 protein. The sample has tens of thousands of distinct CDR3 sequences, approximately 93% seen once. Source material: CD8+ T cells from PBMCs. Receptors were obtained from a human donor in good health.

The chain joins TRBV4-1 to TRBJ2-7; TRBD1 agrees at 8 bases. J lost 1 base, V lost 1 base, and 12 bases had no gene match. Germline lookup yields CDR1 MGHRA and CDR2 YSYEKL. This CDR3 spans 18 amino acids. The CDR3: CASSQGTGPTPYSYEQYF. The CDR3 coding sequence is TGCGCCAGCAGCCAAGGGACAGGGCCTACCCCCTATTCCTACGAGCAGTACTTC.

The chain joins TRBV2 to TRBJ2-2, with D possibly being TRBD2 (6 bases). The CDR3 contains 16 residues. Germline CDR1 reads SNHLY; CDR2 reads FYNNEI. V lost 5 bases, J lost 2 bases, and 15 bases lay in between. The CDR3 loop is CASSSWLAVNTGELFF. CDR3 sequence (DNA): TGTGCCAGCAGTTCCTGGTTAGCGGTAAACACCGGGGAGCTGTTTTTT.

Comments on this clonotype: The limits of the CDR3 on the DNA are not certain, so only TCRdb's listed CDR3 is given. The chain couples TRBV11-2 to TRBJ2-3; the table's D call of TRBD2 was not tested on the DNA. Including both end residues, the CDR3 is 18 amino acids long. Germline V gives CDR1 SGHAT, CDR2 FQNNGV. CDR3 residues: CASSPPRRAGTSTDTQYF.

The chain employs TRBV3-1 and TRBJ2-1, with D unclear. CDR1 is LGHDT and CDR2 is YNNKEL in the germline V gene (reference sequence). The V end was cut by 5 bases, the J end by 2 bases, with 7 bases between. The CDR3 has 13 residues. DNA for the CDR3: TGTGCCAGCAGCGCCAGCGCCTACAATGAGCAGTTCTTC. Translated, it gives CASSASAYNEQFF.

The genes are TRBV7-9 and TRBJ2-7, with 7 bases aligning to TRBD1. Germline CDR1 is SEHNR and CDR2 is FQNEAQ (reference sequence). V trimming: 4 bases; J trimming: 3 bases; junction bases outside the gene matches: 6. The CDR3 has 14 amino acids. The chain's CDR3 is CASSSTRDSYEQYF. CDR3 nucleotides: TGTGCCAGCAGCTCCACTCGGGACAGCTACGAGCAGTACTTC.

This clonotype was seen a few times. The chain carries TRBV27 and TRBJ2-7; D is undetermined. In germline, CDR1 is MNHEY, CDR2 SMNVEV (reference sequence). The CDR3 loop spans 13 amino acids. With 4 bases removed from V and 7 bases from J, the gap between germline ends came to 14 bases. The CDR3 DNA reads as TGTGCCAGCAGTTCCACGGCCGCCGGGGAGCAGTACTTC. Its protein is CASSSTAAGEQYF.

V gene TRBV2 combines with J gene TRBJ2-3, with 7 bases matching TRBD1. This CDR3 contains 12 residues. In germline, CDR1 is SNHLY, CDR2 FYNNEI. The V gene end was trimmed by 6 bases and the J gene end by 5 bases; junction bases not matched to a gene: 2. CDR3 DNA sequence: TGTGCCAGCAGCGGGACAGAAGATACGCAGTATTTT. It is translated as CASSGTEDTQYF.

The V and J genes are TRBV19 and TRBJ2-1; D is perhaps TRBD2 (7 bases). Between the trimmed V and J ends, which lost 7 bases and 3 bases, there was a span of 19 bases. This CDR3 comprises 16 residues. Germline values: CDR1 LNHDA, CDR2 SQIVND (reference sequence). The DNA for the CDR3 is TGTGCCAGTACCCCCTTTGGAGGGGGGGACTACAATGAGCAGTTCTTC. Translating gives CASTPFGGGDYNEQFF.

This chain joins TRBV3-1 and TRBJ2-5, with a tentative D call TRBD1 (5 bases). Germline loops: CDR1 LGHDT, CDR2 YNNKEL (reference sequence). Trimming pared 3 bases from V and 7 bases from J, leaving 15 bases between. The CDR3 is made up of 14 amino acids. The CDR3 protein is CASSHGLPQGTQYF. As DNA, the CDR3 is TGTGCCAGCAGCCACGGATTGCCCCAGGGGACCCAGTACTTC.

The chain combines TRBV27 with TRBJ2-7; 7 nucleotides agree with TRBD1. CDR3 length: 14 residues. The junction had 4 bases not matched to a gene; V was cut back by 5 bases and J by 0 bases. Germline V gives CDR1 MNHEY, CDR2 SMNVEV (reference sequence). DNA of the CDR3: TGTGCCAGCAGTGGACAGGTTAGCTCCTACGAGCAGTACTTC. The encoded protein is CASSGQVSSYEQYF.

The DNA for the CDR3 is TGCGCCAGCAGCCTGCAAGGGACTAGCGGGGTAGACGAGCAGTACTTC. Its translation is CASSLQGTSGVDEQYF. J is TRBJ2-7 and V is TRBV4-1, with 13 nucleotides matching TRBD2. The ends lost 4 bases at V and 5 bases at J; junction bases unmatched: 8. The CDR3 has 16 residues. CDR1 and CDR2 from the germline V gene are MGHRA and YSYEKL.

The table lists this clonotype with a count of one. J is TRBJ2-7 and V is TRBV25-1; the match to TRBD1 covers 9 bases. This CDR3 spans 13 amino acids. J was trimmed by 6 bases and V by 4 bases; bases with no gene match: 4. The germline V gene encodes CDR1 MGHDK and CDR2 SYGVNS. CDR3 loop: CASSAGQGSEQYF. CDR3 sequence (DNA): TGTGCCAGCAGTGCGGGACAGGGAAGCGAGCAGTACTTC.

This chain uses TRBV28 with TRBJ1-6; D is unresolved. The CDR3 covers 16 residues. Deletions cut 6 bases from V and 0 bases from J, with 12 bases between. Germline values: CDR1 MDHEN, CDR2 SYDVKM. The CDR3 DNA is TGTGCCAGCAGCCCTCCCAGGCGCTCCTATAATTCACCCCTCCACTTT. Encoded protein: CASSPPRRSYNSPLHF.

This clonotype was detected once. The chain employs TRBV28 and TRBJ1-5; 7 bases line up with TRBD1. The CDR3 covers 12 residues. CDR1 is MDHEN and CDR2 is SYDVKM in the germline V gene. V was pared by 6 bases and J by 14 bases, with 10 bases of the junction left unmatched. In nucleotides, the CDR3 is TGTGCCAGCAGGACCATGACCGGGACAGAGCATTTT. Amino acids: CASRTMTGTEHF.

The CDR3 loop reads CASSGPTASHRDEQFF. CDR3 in DNA: TGTGCCAGTAGCGGGCCGACGGCTAGCCATAGAGATGAGCAGTTCTTC. The rearrangement uses TRBV19 and TRBJ2-1; a possible D gene is TRBD2 (5 bases). Trimming took 6 bases from V and 8 from J, leaving 23 bases between them. Germline CDR1 is LNHDA and CDR2 is SQIVND (reference sequence). The CDR3 covers 16 residues.

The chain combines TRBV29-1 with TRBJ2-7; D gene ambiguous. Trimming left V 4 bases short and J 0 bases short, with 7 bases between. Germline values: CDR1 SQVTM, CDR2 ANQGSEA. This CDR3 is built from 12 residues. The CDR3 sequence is CSVAANSYEQYF. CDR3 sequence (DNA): TGCAGCGTTGCTGCGAACTCCTACGAGCAGTACTTC.

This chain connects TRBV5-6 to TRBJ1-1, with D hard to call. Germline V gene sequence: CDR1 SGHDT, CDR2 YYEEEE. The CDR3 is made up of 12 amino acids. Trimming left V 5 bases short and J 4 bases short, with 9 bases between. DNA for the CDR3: TGTGCCAGCAGTTACGCTTCCACTGAAGCTTTCTTT. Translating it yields CASSYASTEAFF.

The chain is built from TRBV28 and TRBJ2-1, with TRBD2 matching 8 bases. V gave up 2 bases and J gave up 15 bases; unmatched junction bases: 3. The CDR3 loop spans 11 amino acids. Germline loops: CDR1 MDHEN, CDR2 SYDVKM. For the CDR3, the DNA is TGTGCCAGCAGTTTAGGACTAGCTTGGTTCTTC. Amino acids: CASSLGLAWFF.

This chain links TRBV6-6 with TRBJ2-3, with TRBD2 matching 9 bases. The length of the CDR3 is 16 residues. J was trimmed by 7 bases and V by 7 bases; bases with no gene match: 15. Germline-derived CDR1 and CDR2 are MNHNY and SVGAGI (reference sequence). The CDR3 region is CASTASVSGSTYTQYF. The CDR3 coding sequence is TGTGCCAGCACCGCTTCGGTTAGCGGGAGCACCTATACGCAGTATTTT.

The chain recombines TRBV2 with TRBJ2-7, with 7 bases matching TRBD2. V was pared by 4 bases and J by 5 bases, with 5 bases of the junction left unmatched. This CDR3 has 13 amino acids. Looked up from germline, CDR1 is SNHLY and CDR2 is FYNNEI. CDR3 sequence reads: CASSAMGGNEQYF. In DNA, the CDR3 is TGTGCCAGCAGTGCGATGGGGGGGAACGAGCAGTACTTC. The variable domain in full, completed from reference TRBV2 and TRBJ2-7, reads EPEVTQTPSHQVTQMGQEVILRCVPISNHLYFYWYRQILGQKVEFLVSFYNNEISEKSEIFDDQFSVERPDGSNFTLKIRSTKLEDSAMYFCASSAMGGNEQYFGPGTRLTVT.

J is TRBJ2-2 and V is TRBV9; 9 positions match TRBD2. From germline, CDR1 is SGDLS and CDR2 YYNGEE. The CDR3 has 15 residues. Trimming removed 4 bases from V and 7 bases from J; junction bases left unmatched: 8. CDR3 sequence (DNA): TGTGCCAGCAGCCCAAGCGGGAGGTACATCGGGGAGCTGTTTTTT. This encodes CASSPSGRYIGELFF.

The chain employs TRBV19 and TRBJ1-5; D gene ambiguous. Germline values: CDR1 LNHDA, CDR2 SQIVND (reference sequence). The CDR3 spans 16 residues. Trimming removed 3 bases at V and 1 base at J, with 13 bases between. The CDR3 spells CASSMAAGLSNQPQHF. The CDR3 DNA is TGTGCCAGTAGTATGGCTGCCGGCTTAAGCAATCAGCCCCAGCATTTT.

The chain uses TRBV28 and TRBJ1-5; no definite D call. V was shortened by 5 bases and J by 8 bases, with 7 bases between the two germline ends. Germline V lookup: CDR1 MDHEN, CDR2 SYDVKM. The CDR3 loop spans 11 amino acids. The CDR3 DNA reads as TGTGCCAGCAGTGTGTACGAGCCCCAGCATTTT. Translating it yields CASSVYEPQHF.

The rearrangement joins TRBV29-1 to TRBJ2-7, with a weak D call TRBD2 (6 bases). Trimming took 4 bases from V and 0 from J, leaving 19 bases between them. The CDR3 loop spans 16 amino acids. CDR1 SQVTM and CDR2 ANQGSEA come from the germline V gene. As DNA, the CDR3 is TGCAGCGTTGCAGATTCGCTAGCGTATAGCTCCTACGAGCAGTACTTC. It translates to CSVADSLAYSSYEQYF.

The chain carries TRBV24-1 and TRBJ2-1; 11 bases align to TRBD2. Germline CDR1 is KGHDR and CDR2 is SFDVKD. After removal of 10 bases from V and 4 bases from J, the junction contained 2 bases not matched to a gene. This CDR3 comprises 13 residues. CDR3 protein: CATGTSGYNEQFF. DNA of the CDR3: TGTGCCACTGGGACTAGCGGTTACAATGAGCAGTTCTTC.